The 30 T cell receptor beta chains presented below share a single source sample, sequenced in a study of vaccination and CD4 T cells after COVID-19 (dated by TCRdb to between 2021 and 2023). Reading the label with the study, this specimen's treatment or condition is: approximately 10-day PBMC culture with coronavirus spike peptide pools or control peptides (ViraFEST assay). CD4+ T cells from unexposed donors were collected before the COVID-19 pandemic (2011-2018). Libraries were made using PCR. Instrument on record: Illumina iSeq 100. DNA from cultured CD4+ T cells underwent TCR sequencing with the Oncomine TCR Beta short-read assay at the Johns Hopkins FTIC core. Starting from the raw public reads, TCRdb applied fastp trimming at Q25, assembled clones with MiXCR and retained in-frame beta chains. Merged by CDR3 protein, the rows form single entries marked with the most common genes and DNA. The sample records about 5,700 distinct CDR3 sequences, around a quarter of which are singletons. Together, the top ten hold about 18% of the sample.

The antigens these receptors bind are not known. Specimen: CD4+ T cells from blood, cultured in vitro. The receptors here all came from a human donor in good health.

This clonotype was counted a few times. This chain connects TRBV2 to TRBJ1-5; a possible D gene is TRBD1 (5 bases). Germline loops: CDR1 SNHLY, CDR2 FYNNEI. The CDR3 spans 14 residues. V lost 5 bases and J lost 4, with 12 bases in between. CDR3 sequence (DNA): TGTGCCAGCAGTTCTGACAGAATTAATCAGCCCCAGCATTTT. Its protein product is CASSSDRINQPQHF.

This clonotype was seen a few times. V gene TRBV20-1 combines with J gene TRBJ2-7, with D possibly matching TRBD2 (6 bases). Germline CDR1 reads DFQATT; CDR2 reads SNEGSKA (reference sequence). The CDR3 is 13 residues long. Trimming stripped 6 bases from V and 0 bases from J, with 12 bases between. For the CDR3, the DNA is TGCAGTGCGCGCTGGGGGGACTCCTACGAGCAGTACTTC. It specifies CSARWGDSYEQYF.

By frequency in the sample, this clonotype is medium-sized. The junction shows a germline mismatch at one end, possibly a read error. The CDR3 bases are TGTGCTAGCAGCTTAGACAGCAATCAGCCCCAGCATTTT. This encodes CASSLDSNQPQHF. This rearrangement joins TRBV7-7 to TRBJ1-5, with unresolved D. Per the germline V gene, CDR1 is SSHAT and CDR2 is FNYEAQ (reference sequence). The CDR3 contains 13 residues.

The chain combines TRBV20-1 with TRBJ2-7; TRBD2 aligns across 10 bases. After removal of 5 bases from V and 4 bases from J, the junction contained 5 bases not matched to a gene. The CDR3 is 13 amino acids. Germline loops: CDR1 DFQATT, CDR2 SNEGSKA (reference sequence). CDR3 residues: CSASLAGAYEQYF. CDR3 coding DNA: TGCAGTGCTTCTCTAGCGGGGGCTTACGAGCAGTACTTC.

A few counts support this clonotype. This chain links TRBV10-1 with TRBJ2-5; D is ambiguous. Trimming pared 11 bases from V and 5 bases from J, leaving 15 bases between. The CDR3 runs 12 residues. Germline V gene data show CDR1 as WNHNN and CDR2 as SYGVQD (reference sequence). CDR3 DNA: TGCGCCCCCCGTACCGGGCGGGAGACCCAGTACTTC. Translated, it gives CAPRTGRETQYF.

This chain connects TRBV18 to TRBJ2-6; D gene unclear. This CDR3 contains 15 residues. Between the trimmed V and J ends, which lost 2 bases and 0 bases, there was a span of 5 bases. Germline CDR1 and CDR2: KGHSH and LQKENI. CDR3 region: CASSPGISGANVLTF. The CDR3 DNA is TGTGCCAGCTCACCAGGGATCTCTGGGGCCAACGTCCTGACTTTC.

The sample holds a few counts of this clonotype. The rearrangement uses TRBV6-1 and TRBJ1-1; D unclear. The CDR3 consists of 13 residues. Germline CDR1 reads MNHNS; CDR2 reads SASEGT. V dropped 6 bases and J dropped 3 bases, with 11 bases sitting between them. CDR3 sequence: CASSQTKDTEAFF. The CDR3 DNA follows: TGTGCCAGCAGCCAAACGAAAGACACTGAAGCTTTCTTT.

This clonotype was observed a handful of times. The CDR3, as DNA: TGCGCCAGCAGTGACCCTCGGACAGGGGTGAATTCACCCCTCCACTTT. Its protein product is CASSDPRTGVNSPLHF. The chain is built from TRBV10-1 and TRBJ1-6; TRBD1 matches at 9 bases. This CDR3 comprises 16 residues. From germline, CDR1 is WNHNN and CDR2 SYGVQD (reference sequence). With 3 bases clipped from V and 7 bases from J, the junction kept 7 bases outside the gene matches.

This clonotype is termed medium-sized (0.01 to 0.1%). The chain joins TRBV6-5 to TRBJ1-5; D is unresolved. CDR1 MNHEY and CDR2 SVGAGI come from the germline V gene. With 2 bases removed from V and 6 bases from J, the gap between germline ends came to 14 bases. CDR3 length: 15 residues. The CDR3 DNA is TGTGCCAGCAGTTACCTGGGCAGCCTGGGTCAGCCCCAGCATTTT. It yields the protein CASSYLGSLGQPQHF.

This clonotype rates as large. This rearrangement joins TRBV20-1 to TRBJ2-2; perhaps TRBD2 as D (6 bases). Germline CDR1 DFQATT, CDR2 SNEGSKA (reference sequence). V was trimmed by 6 bases and J by 8 bases, leaving 16 bases between them. The CDR3 loop spans 13 amino acids. DNA for the CDR3: TGCAGTGCGGAGGGGCCTGGGCGAGGGGAGCTGTTTTTT. It is translated as CSAEGPGRGELFF.

The CDR3 sequence: CASSRGQGNQPQHF. In DNA form, the CDR3 reads TGTGCCAGCAGCCGAGGACAGGGCAATCAGCCCCAGCATTTT. This chain links TRBV6-1 with TRBJ1-5, with 7 bases identical to TRBD1. With V trimmed by 6 bases and J by 2 bases, 4 bases remained unmatched. CDR1 is MNHNS and CDR2 is SASEGT in the germline V gene. This CDR3 has 14 amino acids.

The rearrangement joins TRBV6-2 or TRBV6-3 to TRBJ2-3; TRBD2 matches 10 bases. Germline lookup yields CDR1 MNHEY and CDR2 SVGEGT. V lost 0 bases, J lost 6 bases, and 6 bases stayed unmatched. The CDR3 has 16 amino acids. In nucleotides, the CDR3 is TGTGCCAGCAGTTACTCTCAGCGGGGGGGCAGGGATACGCAGTATTTT. Translation: CASSYSQRGGRDTQYF.

The chain has TRBV6-1 and TRBJ2-5; D may be TRBD2 (6 bases). Germline V gene data show CDR1 as MNHNS and CDR2 as SASEGT. Trimming removed 5 bases at V and 3 bases at J, with 13 bases between. This CDR3 comprises 14 residues. As DNA, the CDR3 is TGTGCCAGCAGTCGCGGGACTCGGGAAGAGACCCAGTACTTC. It yields the protein CASSRGTREETQYF.

This clonotype has a handful of counts. The V and J genes are TRBV11-2 and TRBJ2-7; weak D call: TRBD2 (5 bases). This CDR3 is 13 amino acids long. Between the trimmed V and J ends, which lost 2 bases and 7 bases, there was a span of 12 bases. The V gene's germline CDR1 is SGHAT and CDR2 FQNNGV. Here the CDR3 reads CASSLNPSYEQYF. In DNA form, the CDR3 reads TGTGCCAGCAGCTTAAATCCTAGCTATGAGCAGTACTTC.

The genes are TRBV7-9 and TRBJ2-1, with 12 bases fitting TRBD2. This CDR3 comprises 17 residues. V trimming: 6 bases; J trimming: 8 bases; junction bases outside the gene matches: 14. CDR1 is SEHNR and CDR2 is FQNEAQ in the germline V gene (reference sequence). The CDR3 loop reads CASSSGASGGAFDEQFF. The CDR3, as DNA: TGTGCCAGCAGTTCGGGCGCTAGCGGGGGGGCCTTCGATGAGCAGTTCTTC.

This clonotype was observed a few times. CDR3 nucleotide sequence: TGTGCCAGCAGTCACAGGGAAATGTACGAGCAGTACTTC. This codes for CASSHREMYEQYF. The chain recombines TRBV27 with TRBJ2-7, with D tentatively TRBD1 (6 bases). The V gene's germline CDR1 is MNHEY and CDR2 SMNVEV (reference sequence). The CDR3 runs to 13 residues. Trimming removed 5 bases from V and 4 bases from J, with 12 bases in between.

V gene TRBV12-3 or TRBV12-4 combines with J gene TRBJ2-7; no definite D call. This CDR3 has 13 amino acids. Trimming cost V 3 bases and J 2 bases, with 8 bases left between them. CDR3 residues: CASSLDNPYEQYF. The CDR3 bases are TGTGCCAGCAGTTTGGATAACCCCTACGAGCAGTACTTC.

This clonotype is labeled medium-sized. The chain uses TRBV24-1 and TRBJ1-2; D remains ambiguous. Germline loops: CDR1 KGHDR, CDR2 SFDVKD. With 3 bases removed from V and 4 bases from J, the gap between germline ends came to 5 bases. CDR3 length equals 12 residues. CDR3 DNA sequence: TGTGCCACCAGTGATGGTTTCTATGGCTACACCTTC. This translates into CATSDGFYGYTF.

V gene TRBV7-9 combines with J gene TRBJ1-1; the match to TRBD1 covers 7 bases. V lost 5 bases, J lost 1 base, and 7 bases stayed unmatched. CDR3 length: 15 residues. From germline, CDR1 is SEHNR and CDR2 FQNEAQ (reference sequence). In nucleotides, the CDR3 is TGTGCCAGCAGCCTTCGACAGGGATCGAACACTGAAGCTTTCTTT. Its protein is CASSLRQGSNTEAFF.

The chain carries TRBV9 and TRBJ2-7, with 11 bases identical to TRBD1. CDR3 size: 15 residues. The V gene's germline CDR1 is SGDLS and CDR2 YYNGEE. V was clipped by 0 bases and J by 2 bases; unmatched bases: 1. The CDR3: CASSVAGQGAYEQYF. In nucleotides, the CDR3 is TGTGCCAGCAGCGTAGCGGGACAGGGGGCCTACGAGCAGTACTTC.

The chain joins TRBV5-6 to TRBJ1-2; unclear D gene. Germline V gives CDR1 SGHDT, CDR2 YYEEEE. The CDR3 has 12 amino acids. Trimming left V 3 bases short and J 8 bases short, with 11 bases between. DNA of the CDR3: TGTGCCAGCAGCTCCGCCGGGGTCGGCTACACCTTC. Its translation: CASSSAGVGYTF.

This rearrangement joins TRBV7-6 to TRBJ2-3; 13 bases are shared with TRBD2. V lost 5 bases to trimming and J lost 3 bases; unmatched junction nucleotides: 8. CDR1 is SGHVS, CDR2 FNYEAQ, per germline. This CDR3 region has 17 residues. This CDR3 is CASSERTSGSRTDTQYF. CDR3 in DNA: TGTGCCAGCAGCGAGCGGACTAGCGGGAGTAGAACAGATACGCAGTATTTT.

This clonotype was detected a few times. The V call is TRBV11-2, the J call TRBJ2-7; perhaps D is TRBD1 or TRBD2 (5 bases each). The CDR3 sequence is 14 residues long. With 2 bases removed from V and 7 bases from J, the gap between germline ends came to 15 bases. Germline values: CDR1 SGHAT, CDR2 FQNNGV. The CDR3 DNA reads TGTGCCAGCAGCTTACAAGGGGAGATAGGAGAGCAGTACTTC. It is translated as CASSLQGEIGEQYF.

V gene TRBV5-4 combines with J gene TRBJ1-6; a weak D match, TRBD1 (5 bases). Germline assignment: CDR1 SGHNT and CDR2 YYREEE (reference sequence). This CDR3 contains 15 residues. V was cut by 3 bases and J by 9 bases, with 16 bases left in between. The CDR3, as DNA: TGTGCCAGCAGCTCCGACAGCGGAACTAGTTCACCCCTCCACTTT. Translated, it gives CASSSDSGTSSPLHF.

This clonotype was observed a handful of times. The rearrangement joins TRBV6-1 to TRBJ2-6; the D call may be TRBD1 or TRBD2 (6 bases each). Per the germline V gene, CDR1 is MNHNS and CDR2 is SASEGT. V was shortened by 7 bases and J by 0 bases, with 10 bases between the two germline ends. The CDR3 runs 15 residues. CDR3 protein: CASKWGASGANVLTF. CDR3 bases: TGTGCCAGCAAGTGGGGGGCCTCTGGGGCCAACGTCCTGACTTTC.

The rearrangement joins TRBV9 to TRBJ2-5; tentatively, D is TRBD1 (6 bases). The CDR3 spans 15 residues. Looked up from germline, CDR1 is SGDLS and CDR2 is YYNGEE. Trimming left V 4 bases short and J 0 bases short, with 13 bases between. CDR3 sequence: CASSLGTIYQETQYF. DNA of the CDR3: TGTGCCAGCAGCCTCGGGACAATTTACCAAGAGACCCAGTACTTC.

The chain couples TRBV6-4 to TRBJ2-1; D is ambiguous. Germline values: CDR1 MRHNA, CDR2 SNTAGT. V gave up 2 bases and J gave up 0 bases, with 2 bases separating them. The CDR3 has 13 residues. CDR3 sequence (DNA): TGTGCCAGCAGTGACAGCTCCTACAATGAGCAGTTCTTC. Translated, it gives CASSDSSYNEQFF.

The CDR3 nucleotides read TGTGCCAGCACCCTTGACGTTGGGGGCTCTGGAAACACCATATATTTT. It is translated as CASTLDVGGSGNTIYF. V is TRBV12-3 or TRBV12-4 and J is TRBJ1-3, with D possibly matching TRBD1 (5 bases). The CDR3 totals 16 residues. Trimming took off 7 bases at V and 0 bases at J, with 16 bases between the two ends.

There are a few counts of this clonotype. V usage is TRBV6-1 and J usage is TRBJ1-1; D uncertain. The CDR3 sequence is 11 residues long. With 5 bases removed from V and 2 bases from J, the gap between germline ends came to 3 bases. Germline CDR1 and CDR2: MNHNS and SASEGT. CDR3 protein: CASSPNTEAFF. DNA for the CDR3: TGTGCCAGCAGTCCTAACACTGAAGCTTTCTTT.

By its share, this clonotype is medium-sized. The chain employs TRBV7-2 and TRBJ1-1; a weak D match, TRBD1 (5 bases). V was cut by 1 base and J by 3 bases, with 9 bases left in between. The CDR3 spans 14 residues. CDR1 SGHTA and CDR2 FQGNSA come from the germline V gene. The CDR3 sequence: CASSLGGGYTEAFF. The CDR3 coding sequence is TGTGCCAGCAGCTTAGGTGGGGGGTACACTGAAGCTTTCTTT. The full variable domain, with the rest looked up from reference TRBV7-2 and TRBJ1-1, is GAGVSQSPSNKVTEKGKDVELRCDPISGHTALYWYRQSLGQGLEFLIYFQGNSAPDKSGLPSDRFSAERTGGSVSTLTIQRTQQEDSAVYLCASSLGGGYTEAFFGQGTRLTVV.